This entry concerns a single T cell receptor beta chain. This sample was included in a study of blood T cell repertoires in COVID-19. CDR3 length equals 16 residues. The V and J ends lost 4 bases and 0 bases respectively, with 13 bases between them. The germline gives CDR1 MNHEY, CDR2 SVGAGI. The data were produced by immunoSEQ multiplex PCR, yet TCRdb's version contains in-frame clones alone and is incomplete. The sample records approximately 220,000 clones, roughly 90% being singletons. Adults between roughly 18 and 89 years of age took part from under 25 US areas. Membership in each cohort depended on participant-reported clinical history.

The V gene is TRBV6-5, the J gene TRBJ2-4, with D perhaps matching TRBD2 (6 bases). The material sequenced was PBMCs or T cells enriched from blood (not recorded which). The clonotype comes from a man aged 30 to 45 who had been exposed to COVID-19. The CDR3 DNA follows: TGTGCCAGCAGTTTTTCGAAGGGAGGAGCCAAAAACATTCAGTACTTC. Encoded protein: CASSFSKGGAKNIQYF.